Each of the 11 T cell receptor beta chains below was sequenced from the same sample in a study of blood T cells in healthy people across ages (dated by TCRdb to 2013 to 2016). Preparation of the library involved 5' RACE. TCRdb lists the instrument as Illumina HiSeq 2500. The second PCR ran for about 6 to 11 cycles and used a J-beta primer mix along with a sample-barcoded 5' primer. TCRdb reprocessing: public reads trimmed at Q25 with fastp, clones called with MiXCR, in-frame beta chains kept. Every entry covers one CDR3 protein and lists the most common genes and DNA from its rows. This sample is represented by around 1,000,000 distinct CDR3 sequences; almost 25% of them were singletons. The top ten clones comprise about 0.8% of the sample. The data were also submitted as part of a second study, on T cells of mothers and their children.

Material: blood. All receptors derive from a girl aged 2-9 years in good health.

A note on this clonotype: The junction differs from germline at one of its ends, possibly a read error. V and J are TRBV20-1 and TRBJ2-5; perhaps TRBD2 as D (5 bases). Near its end, the DNA agrees better with TRBJ2-7, so the J call may be wrong. CDR1 DFQATT and CDR2 SNEGSKA come from the germline V gene (reference sequence). CDR3 length: 13 residues. The CDR3 here is CSANRGPSYEQYF. CDR3 DNA: TGCAGCGCTAATCGGGGTCCCTCCTACGAGCAGTACTTC.

The V gene is TRBV25-1, the J gene TRBJ2-5, with 11 bases lining up with TRBD2. After removal of 3 bases from V and 2 bases from J, the junction contained 2 bases not matched to a gene. The germline V gene encodes CDR1 MGHDK and CDR2 SYGVNS. The CDR3 is made up of 15 amino acids. CDR3 in amino acids: CASSDSGRDQETQYF. The CDR3 DNA reads as TGTGCCAGCAGTGATAGCGGGAGGGATCAAGAGACCCAGTACTTC.

The chain's CDR3 is CASSEDFYYEQYF. CDR3 coding DNA: TGTGCCAGTAGTGAAGACTTCTACTACGAGCAGTACTTC. The chain links TRBV19 to TRBJ2-7; D is unclear. This CDR3 is 13 amino acids long. Trimming pared 5 bases from V and 3 bases from J, leaving 11 bases between. The germline V gene has CDR1 LNHDA and CDR2 SQIVND (reference sequence).

This clonotype was seen a handful of times. This sequence joins TRBV5-1 and TRBJ2-7, with a possible D match to TRBD2 (5 bases). This CDR3 region has 13 residues. V lost 3 bases to trimming and J lost 8 bases, with 15 bases between them. Germline V gene data show CDR1 as SGHRS and CDR2 as YFSETQ. The CDR3 nucleotides are TGCGCCAGCAGCTCTAGGACTGATGAAAAGCAGTACTTC. Translating it yields CASSSRTDEKQYF.

The rearrangement links TRBV21-1 to TRBJ2-5; the table names TRBD1, a call not compared with the DNA. With the DNA end fitting TRBJ2-1 better, the J assignment may be wrong. TRBV21-1 is a listed pseudogene. CDR3 length: 16 amino acids. CDR3 residues: CASSKWGRGLWNEQFF. DNA for the CDR3: TGTGCCAGCAGCAAGTGGGGCAGGGGGTTGTGGAATGAGCAGTTCTTC.

This sequence joins TRBV24-1 and TRBJ2-5; tentative D call: TRBD2 (5 bases). Germline CDR1 is KGHDR and CDR2 is SFDVKD. V was cut by 7 bases and J by 1 base, with 9 bases left in between. The CDR3 sequence is 13 residues long. Written as DNA, the CDR3 is TGTGCCACCAGGTCCAGCGGCCAAGAGACCCAGTACTTC. It translates to CATRSSGQETQYF.

The gene calls are TRBV9 and TRBJ2-2; perhaps TRBD2 as D (5 bases). CDR1 and CDR2 from the germline V gene are SGDLS and YYNGEE. This CDR3 region has 16 residues. V was trimmed by 3 bases and J by 3 bases, leaving 15 bases between them. CDR3 loop: CASSGPRTGDTGELFF. CDR3 bases: TGTGCCAGCAGCGGACCGAGGACTGGGGACACCGGGGAGCTGTTTTTT. Filled out from reference TRBV9 and TRBJ2-2, the complete variable domain reads DSGVTQTPKHLITATGQRVTLRCSPRSGDLSVYWYQQSLDQGLQFLIQYYNGEERAKGNILERFSAQQFPDLHSELNLSSLELGDSALYFCASSGPRTGDTGELFFGEGSRLTVL.

The gene calls are TRBV7-9 and TRBJ2-1, with D uncertain. CDR1 and CDR2 (germline): SEHNR, FQNEAQ (reference sequence). Deletions cut 3 bases from V and 9 bases from J, with 9 bases between. This CDR3 has 12 residues. DNA for the CDR3: TGTGCCAGCAGCTTTTGGTCTGGTGAGCAGTTCTTC. Protein sequence: CASSFWSGEQFF.

There are a few counts of this clonotype. The V and J genes are TRBV6-5 and TRBJ2-7; the D call may be TRBD1 or TRBD2 (5 bases each). This CDR3 is built from 16 residues. Germline assignment: CDR1 MNHEY and CDR2 SVGAGI. V lost 0 bases and J lost 11, with 23 bases in between. In DNA form, the CDR3 reads TGTGCCAGCAGTTACTCTGGGGCCGGAGGCCCCTACGAAGAGTACTTC. Translating it yields CASSYSGAGGPYEEYF.

The chain couples TRBV7-2 to TRBJ2-1, with D uncertain. The CDR3 contains 16 residues. From germline, CDR1 is SGHTA and CDR2 FQGNSA. V lost 6 bases, J lost 0 bases, and 15 bases lay in between. CDR3 protein: CASSLPSWGSYNEQFF. CDR3 bases: TGTGCCAGCAGTCTTCCGAGCTGGGGCTCCTACAATGAGCAGTTCTTC.

This clonotype was observed a few times. V gene TRBV7-3 combines with J gene TRBJ2-3, with D possibly matching TRBD2 (6 bases). CDR1 is SGHTA, CDR2 FQGTGA, per germline. V was pared by 2 bases and J by 6 bases, with 12 bases between. The CDR3 extends over 14 amino acids. The CDR3 nucleotides are TGTGCCAGCAGCTTAGACGGGAGCGGGGATACGCAGTATTTT. It translates to CASSLDGSGDTQYF.